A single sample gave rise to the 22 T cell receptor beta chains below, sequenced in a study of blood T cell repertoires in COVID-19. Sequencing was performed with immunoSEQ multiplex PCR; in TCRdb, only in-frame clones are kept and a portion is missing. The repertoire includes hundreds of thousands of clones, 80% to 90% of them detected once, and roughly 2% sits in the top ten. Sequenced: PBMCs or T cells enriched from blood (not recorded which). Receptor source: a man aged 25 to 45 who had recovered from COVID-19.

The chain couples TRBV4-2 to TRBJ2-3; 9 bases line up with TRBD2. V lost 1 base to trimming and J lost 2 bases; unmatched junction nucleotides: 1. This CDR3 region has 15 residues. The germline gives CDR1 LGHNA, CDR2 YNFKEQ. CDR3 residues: CASSQGLADTDTQYF. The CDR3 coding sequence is TGTGCCAGCAGCCAAGGACTAGCGGACACAGATACGCAGTATTTT.

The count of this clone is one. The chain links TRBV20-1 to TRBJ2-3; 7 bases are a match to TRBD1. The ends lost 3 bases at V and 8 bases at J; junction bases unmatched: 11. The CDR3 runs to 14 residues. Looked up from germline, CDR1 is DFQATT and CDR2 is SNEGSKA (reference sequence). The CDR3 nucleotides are TGCAGTGCTAGTTGGGCAGGGGGAGAATCTACGCAGTATTTT. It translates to CSASWAGGESTQYF.

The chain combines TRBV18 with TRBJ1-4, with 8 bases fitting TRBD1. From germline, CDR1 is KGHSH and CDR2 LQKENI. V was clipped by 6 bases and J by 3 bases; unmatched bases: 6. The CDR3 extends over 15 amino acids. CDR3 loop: CASSPRGQSNEKLFF. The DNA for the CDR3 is TGTGCCAGCTCGCCCAGGGGGCAATCTAATGAAAAACTGTTTTTT.

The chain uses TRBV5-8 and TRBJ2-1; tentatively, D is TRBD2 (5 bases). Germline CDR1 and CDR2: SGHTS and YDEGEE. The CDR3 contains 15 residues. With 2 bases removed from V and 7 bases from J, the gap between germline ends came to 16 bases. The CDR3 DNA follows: TGTGCCAGCAGCTTATCGGGGTTCCTTGGGAATGAGCAGTTCTTC. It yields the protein CASSLSGFLGNEQFF.

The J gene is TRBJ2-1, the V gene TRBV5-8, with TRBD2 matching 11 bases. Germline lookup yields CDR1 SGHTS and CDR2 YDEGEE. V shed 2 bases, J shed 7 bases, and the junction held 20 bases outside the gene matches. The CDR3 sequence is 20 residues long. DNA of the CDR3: TGTGCCAGCAGCTTCGGATTAGCGGGGGGGCCTCTCGGGTTGCGTAATGAGCAGTTCTTC. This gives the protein CASSFGLAGGPLGLRNEQFF.

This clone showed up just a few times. CDR3 bases: TGTGCCAGCAGCCACAGGGGAGGAGACACCGGGGAGCTGTTTTTT. This gives the protein CASSHRGGDTGELFF. The J gene is TRBJ2-2, the V gene TRBV13; D may be TRBD1 (7 bases). This CDR3 is built from 15 residues. V was trimmed by 5 bases and J by 3 bases, leaving 13 bases between them. Germline V gives CDR1 PRHDT, CDR2 FYEKMQ (reference sequence). Supplemented by reference TRBV13 and TRBJ2-2, the full variable domain reads AAGVIQSPRHLIKEKRETATLKCYPIPRHDTVYWYQQGPGQDPQFLISFYEKMQSDKGSIPDRFSAQQFSDYHSELNMSSLELGDSALYFCASSHRGGDTGELFFGEGSRLTVL.

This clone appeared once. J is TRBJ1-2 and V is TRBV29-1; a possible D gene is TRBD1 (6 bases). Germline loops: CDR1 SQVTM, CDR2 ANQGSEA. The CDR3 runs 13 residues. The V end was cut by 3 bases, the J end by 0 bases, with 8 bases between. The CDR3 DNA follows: TGCAGCGTTGACAGGGGAGCTAACTATGGCTACACCTTC. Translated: CSVDRGANYGYTF.

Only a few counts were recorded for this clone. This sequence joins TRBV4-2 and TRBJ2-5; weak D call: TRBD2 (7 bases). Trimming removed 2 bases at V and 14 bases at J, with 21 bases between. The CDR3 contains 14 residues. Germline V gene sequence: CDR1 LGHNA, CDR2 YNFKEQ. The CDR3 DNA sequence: TGTGCCAGCAGCCAATCGCGGAGCGCGGGGGCTGTATACTTC. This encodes CASSQSRSAGAVYF.

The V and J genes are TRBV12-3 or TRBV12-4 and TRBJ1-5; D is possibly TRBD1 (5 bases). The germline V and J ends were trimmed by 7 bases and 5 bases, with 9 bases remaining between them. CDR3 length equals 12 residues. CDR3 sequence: CASTSGYQPQHF. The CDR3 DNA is TGTGCCAGCACCTCAGGGTATCAGCCCCAGCATTTT.

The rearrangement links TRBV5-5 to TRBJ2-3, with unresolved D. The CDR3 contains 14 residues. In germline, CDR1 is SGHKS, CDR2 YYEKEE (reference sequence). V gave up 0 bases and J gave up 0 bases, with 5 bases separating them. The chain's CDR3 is CASSLVLSTDTQYF. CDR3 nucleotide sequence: TGTGCCAGCAGCTTGGTCCTCAGCACAGATACGCAGTATTTT.

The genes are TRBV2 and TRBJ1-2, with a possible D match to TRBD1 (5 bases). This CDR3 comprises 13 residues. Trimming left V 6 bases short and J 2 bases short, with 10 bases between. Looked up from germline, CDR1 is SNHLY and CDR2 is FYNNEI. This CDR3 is CASSSGANYGYTF. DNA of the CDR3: TGTGCCAGCAGCAGCGGGGCGAACTATGGCTACACCTTC.

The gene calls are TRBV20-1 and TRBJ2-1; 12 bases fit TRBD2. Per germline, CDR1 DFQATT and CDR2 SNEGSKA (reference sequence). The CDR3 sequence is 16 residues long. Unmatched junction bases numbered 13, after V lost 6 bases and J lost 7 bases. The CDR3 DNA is TGCAGTGCCAGTGGGATTCTAGCGGGGGGGCCTAATGAGCAGTTCTTC. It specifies CSASGILAGGPNEQFF.

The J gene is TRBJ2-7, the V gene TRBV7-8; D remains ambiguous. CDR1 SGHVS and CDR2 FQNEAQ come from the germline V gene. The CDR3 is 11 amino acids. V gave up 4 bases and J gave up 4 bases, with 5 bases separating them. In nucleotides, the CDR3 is TGTGCCAGCAGCTATAATTACGAGCAGTACTTC. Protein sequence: CASSYNYEQYF.

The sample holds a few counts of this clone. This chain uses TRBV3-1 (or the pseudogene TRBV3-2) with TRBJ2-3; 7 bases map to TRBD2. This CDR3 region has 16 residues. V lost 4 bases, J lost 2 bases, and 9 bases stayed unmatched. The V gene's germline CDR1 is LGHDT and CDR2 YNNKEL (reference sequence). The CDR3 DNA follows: TGTGCCAGCAGCCGCGCTAGGGACTACCACACAGATACGCAGTATTTT. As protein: CASSRARDYHTDTQYF.

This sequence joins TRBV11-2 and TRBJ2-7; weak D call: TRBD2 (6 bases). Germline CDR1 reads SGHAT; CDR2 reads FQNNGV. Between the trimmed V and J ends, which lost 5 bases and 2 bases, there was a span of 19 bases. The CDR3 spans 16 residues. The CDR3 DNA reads TGTGCCAGCAGCATCCGATCTGGGACTGAAACCTACGAGCAGTACTTC. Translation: CASSIRSGTETYEQYF.

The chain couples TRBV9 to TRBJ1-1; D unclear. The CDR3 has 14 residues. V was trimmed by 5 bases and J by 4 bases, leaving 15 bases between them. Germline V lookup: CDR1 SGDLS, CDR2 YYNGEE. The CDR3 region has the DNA TGTGCCAGCAGTCCCCGGACCGGGAGCACTGAAGCTTTCTTT. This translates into CASSPRTGSTEAFF.

The DNA of the CDR3 is TGTGCCAGCAGCCTATCGGGACTGCCCAACTATGGCTACACCTTC. It encodes CASSLSGLPNYGYTF. The chain employs TRBV7-2 and TRBJ1-2, with D possibly being TRBD1 (5 bases). The V and J ends lost 5 bases and 2 bases respectively, with 15 bases between them. Germline V lookup: CDR1 SGHTA, CDR2 FQGNSA. The CDR3 is made up of 15 amino acids.

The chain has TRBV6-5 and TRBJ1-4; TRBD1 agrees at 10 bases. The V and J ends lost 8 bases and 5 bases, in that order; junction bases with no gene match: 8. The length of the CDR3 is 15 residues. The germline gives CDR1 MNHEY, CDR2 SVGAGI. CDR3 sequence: CASSEPGQGNEKLFF. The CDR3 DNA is TGTGCCAGCTCCGAACCGGGACAGGGGAATGAAAAACTGTTTTTT.

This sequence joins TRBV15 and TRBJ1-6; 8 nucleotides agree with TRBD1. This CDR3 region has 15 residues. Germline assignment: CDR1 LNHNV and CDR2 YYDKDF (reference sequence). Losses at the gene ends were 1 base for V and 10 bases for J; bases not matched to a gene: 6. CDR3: CATSRGTGKGSPLHF. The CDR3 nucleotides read TGTGCCACCAGCAGAGGGACAGGGAAAGGATCACCCCTCCACTTT. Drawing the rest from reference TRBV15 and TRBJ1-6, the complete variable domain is DAMVIQNPRYQVTQFGKPVTLSCSQTLNHNVMYWYQQKSSQAPKLLFHYYDKDFNNEADTPDNFQSRRPNTSFCFLDIRSPGLGDTAMYLCATSRGTGKGSPLHFGNGTRLTVT.

The CDR3 DNA is TGTGCCAGCAGCCATAGCGGTATCACAGATACGCAGTATTTT. Residues: CASSHSGITDTQYF. The chain has TRBV3-1 (or the pseudogene TRBV3-2) and TRBJ2-3, with D possibly TRBD2 on 6 matching bases. CDR3 length: 14 residues. Per germline, CDR1 LGHDT and CDR2 YNNKEL (reference sequence). The ends were cut back, 3 bases at V and 2 bases at J, with 9 bases in the middle.

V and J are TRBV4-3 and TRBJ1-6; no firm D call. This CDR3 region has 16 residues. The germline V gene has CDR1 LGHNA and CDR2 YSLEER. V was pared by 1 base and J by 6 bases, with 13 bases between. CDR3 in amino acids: CASSQAPTGGNSPLHF. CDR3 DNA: TGCGCCAGCAGCCAAGCACCGACGGGAGGTAATTCACCCCTCCACTTT.

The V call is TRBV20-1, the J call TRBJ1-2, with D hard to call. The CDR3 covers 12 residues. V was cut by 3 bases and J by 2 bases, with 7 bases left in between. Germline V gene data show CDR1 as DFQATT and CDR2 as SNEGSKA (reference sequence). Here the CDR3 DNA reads TGCAGTGCTAGTGCGGGGAACTATGGCTACACCTTC. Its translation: CSASAGNYGYTF.